This record looks at one T cell receptor beta chain sequence and its context. This CDR3 has 15 amino acids. The germline V and J ends were trimmed by 0 bases and 2 bases, with 10 bases remaining between them. The germline V gene has CDR1 KGHSH and CDR2 LQKENI. Generated by immunoSEQ multiplex PCR, the TCRdb table keeps only in-frame clones and is missing some. The data hold 110,000 or so clones, with under 90% observed a single time. The data were taken from a study of control samples from healthy donors and cancer patients. The gene calls are TRBV18 and TRBJ2-5, with D tentatively TRBD2 (6 bases). The sample comprised blood. This receptor was obtained from a woman between 50 and 59 years old in good health. This chain's CDR3 is CASSPPGAGQETQYF. The CDR3, as DNA: TGTGCCAGCTCACCACCGGGCGCGGGACAAGAGACCCAGTACTTC.